The 2 T cell receptor beta chains below were found in one sample sequenced in a study of blood T cells in healthy people across ages. The second PCR ran roughly 7 to 11 cycles with a sample-barcoded 5' primer and J-beta primers. One entry per CDR3 protein results from TCRdb running MiXCR on the 5' RACE reads. This sample carries 700,000 or so distinct CDR3 sequences, around 41% of them seen once, and the ten largest clones take around 30%. Sequenced: blood. The receptors shown here come from an elderly man in good health.

This clonotype was detected a few times. The chain employs TRBV20-1 and TRBJ1-1, with D perhaps TRBD1 (5 bases). The CDR3 covers 13 residues. Germline-derived CDR1 and CDR2 are DFQATT and SNEGSKA (reference sequence). Here the CDR3 DNA reads TGCAGGGCCATCCAGGGATTGAACACTGAAGCTTTCTTT. It is translated as CRAIQGLNTEAFF.

J is TRBJ2-5 and V is TRBV7-2; D gene uncertain. The V end lost 1 base, the J end lost 2 bases, and 14 bases lay between the germline ends. This CDR3 is built from 16 residues. Per germline, CDR1 SGHTA and CDR2 FQGNSA. CDR3 in DNA: TGTGCCAGCAGCTTAGGTGGTTTGGGTTCTCAAGAGACCCAGTACTTC. Translation gives CASSLGGLGSQETQYF. Looking up the rest from reference TRBV7-2 and TRBJ2-5 gives the full variable domain: GAGVSQSPSNKVTEKGKDVELRCDPISGHTALYWYRQSLGQGLEFLIYFQGNSAPDKSGLPSDRFSAERTGGSVSTLTIQRTQQEDSAVYLCASSLGGLGSQETQYFGPGTRLLVL.